Below are 20 T cell receptor beta chains sequenced from a single sample in a study of blood T cell repertoires in COVID-19. Sequenced by immunoSEQ multiplex PCR; TCRdb stores in-frame clones only, minus some. Here the sample spans 390,000 or so clones, more than 75% being singletons. Material for sequencing was PBMCs or T cells enriched from blood (not recorded which). These receptors all stem from a woman between 45 and 65 years old who had recovered from COVID-19.

The chain recombines TRBV2 with TRBJ1-1, with D possibly TRBD1 on 5 matching bases. V was clipped by 6 bases and J by 8 bases, with 16 bases between them. The germline CDR1 and CDR2 sequences are SNHLY and FYNNEI. The CDR3 has 13 amino acids. The CDR3 is CASSVLGGGEAFF. Written as DNA, the CDR3 is TGTGCCAGCAGCGTTCTGGGGGGAGGAGAAGCTTTCTTT.

This clone was found a few times. The chain links TRBV7-2 to TRBJ2-2; TRBD1 is a possible D gene (5 bases). Trimming pared 5 bases from V and 1 base from J, leaving 11 bases between. CDR3 length: 15 amino acids. CDR1 is SGHTA, CDR2 FQGNSA, per germline. CDR3 in amino acids: CASSLRTRNTGELFF. The CDR3 nucleotides are TGTGCCAGCAGCCTACGGACACGGAACACCGGGGAGCTGTTTTTT. The entire variable domain, with the rest obtained from reference TRBV7-2 and TRBJ2-2, is as follows: GAGVSQSPSNKVTEKGKDVELRCDPISGHTALYWYRQSLGQGLEFLIYFQGNSAPDKSGLPSDRFSAERTGGSVSTLTIQRTQQEDSAVYLCASSLRTRNTGELFFGEGSRLTVL.

V gene TRBV12-3 or TRBV12-4 combines with J gene TRBJ1-3; D call uncertain. The CDR3 is 12 amino acids. V gave up 2 bases and J gave up 8 bases, with 7 bases separating them. The CDR3 region is CASSLFGHTIYF. The CDR3 DNA sequence: TGTGCCAGCAGTTTATTCGGTCACACCATATATTTT.

The J gene is TRBJ2-2, the V gene TRBV29-1; possibly TRBD1 for D (5 bases). Trimming cost V 4 bases and J 4 bases, with 10 bases left between them. Germline values: CDR1 SQVTM, CDR2 ANQGSEA. The length of the CDR3 is 13 residues. The chain's CDR3 is CSVVSGPTGELFF. The CDR3 DNA reads as TGCAGCGTTGTGTCAGGGCCCACCGGGGAGCTGTTTTTT.

The chain joins TRBV19 to TRBJ2-2; 9 bases map to TRBD1. Trimming took 6 bases from V and 7 from J; bases not matched to a gene: 6. The CDR3 consists of 14 residues. Looked up from germline, CDR1 is LNHDA and CDR2 is SQIVND (reference sequence). Here the CDR3 DNA reads TGTGCCAGTAGGATACAGGGGGCTGGCGGGGAGCTGTTTTTT. Translation gives CASRIQGAGGELFF.

The chain employs TRBV19 and TRBJ2-3; D possibly corresponds to TRBD1 (6 bases). CDR1 LNHDA and CDR2 SQIVND come from the germline V gene (reference sequence). The ends were cut back, 5 bases at V and 4 bases at J, with 16 bases in the middle. The length of the CDR3 is 15 residues. The CDR3: CASSEPRQVADTQYF. The DNA for the CDR3 is TGTGCCAGTAGTGAGCCCCGACAGGTAGCAGATACGCAGTATTTT. The complete variable domain, with remaining parts taken from reference TRBV19 and TRBJ2-3, reads DGGITQSPKYLFRKEGQNVTLSCEQNLNHDAMYWYRQDPGQGLRLIYYSQIVNDFQKGDIAEGYSVSREKKESFPLTVTSAQKNPTAFYLCASSEPRQVADTQYFGPGTRLTVL.

J is TRBJ2-7 and V is TRBV30; tentative D call: TRBD1 (5 bases). The V and J ends lost 1 base and 4 bases respectively, with 8 bases between them. The CDR3 consists of 12 residues. Germline V CDR1 and CDR2: GTSNPN, SVGIG (reference sequence). This CDR3 is CAWSDTGYEQYF. In DNA, the CDR3 is TGTGCCTGGAGTGACACAGGTTACGAGCAGTACTTC.

This clone was observed a single time. This sequence joins TRBV19 and TRBJ1-1; D is uncertain. The V end was cut by 7 bases, the J end by 3 bases, with 12 bases between. CDR1 is LNHDA and CDR2 is SQIVND in the germline V gene (reference sequence). The CDR3 length is 13 residues. The CDR3 nucleotides are TGTGCCAGTACCCGGACGCGGGACACTGAAGCTTTCTTT. Translated: CASTRTRDTEAFF.

This clone showed up just once. This chain joins TRBV3-1 (or the pseudogene TRBV3-2) and TRBJ2-5, with unresolved D. The V end was cut by 0 bases, the J end by 5 bases, with 13 bases between. Germline CDR1 is LGHDT and CDR2 is YNNKEL (reference sequence). The CDR3 sequence is 15 residues long. The CDR3 sequence is CASSQDMVRLETQYF. CDR3 DNA: TGTGCCAGCAGCCAAGATATGGTAAGACTGGAGACCCAGTACTTC.

The genes are TRBV7-9 and TRBJ2-1, with D maybe TRBD2 (5 bases). The CDR3 has 14 residues. V lost 5 bases and J lost 2, with 10 bases in between. The germline V gene encodes CDR1 SEHNR and CDR2 FQNEAQ (reference sequence). The CDR3 loop reads CASSHDGAYNEQFF. In nucleotides, the CDR3 is TGTGCCAGCAGCCATGACGGGGCCTACAATGAGCAGTTCTTC.

V usage is TRBV5-1 and J usage is TRBJ1-1, with 9 bases fitting TRBD1. The V segment lost 4 bases and the J segment 5 bases; nucleotides outside the gene matches: 6. Germline CDR1 is SGHRS and CDR2 is YFSETQ. This CDR3 is built from 14 residues. The CDR3 nucleotides read TGCGCCAGCAGCCGGGGACAGGGTGGGACTGAAGCTTTCTTT. Protein: CASSRGQGGTEAFF.

The table lists this clone with a count of one. The chain uses TRBV6-6 and TRBJ1-2; 9 bases align to TRBD1. This CDR3 comprises 14 residues. Per germline, CDR1 MNHNY and CDR2 SVGAGI (reference sequence). J gave up 8 bases and V 5 bases, and 9 bases lay outside the gene matches. CDR3 DNA sequence: TGTGCCAGCAGTCCTCCAACAGGGGGCAAGGGCTACACCTTC. This codes for CASSPPTGGKGYTF.

The chain couples TRBV18 to TRBJ2-3; tentative D call: TRBD2 (6 bases). This CDR3 has 17 amino acids. Germline V gives CDR1 KGHSH, CDR2 LQKENI. Trimming took off 2 bases at V and 2 bases at J, with 17 bases between the two ends. The CDR3 DNA reads as TGTGCCAGCTCACCAAAGTATATCGGGGGTCCCACAGATACGCAGTATTTT. Its protein product is CASSPKYIGGPTDTQYF.

This clone was picked up one time. The genes are TRBV20-1 and TRBJ1-1, with 8 positions matching TRBD1. The CDR3 sequence is 15 residues long. After removal of 3 bases from V and 0 bases from J, the junction contained 6 bases not matched to a gene. Germline CDR1 reads DFQATT; CDR2 reads SNEGSKA (reference sequence). CDR3 coding DNA: TGCAGTGCTAGTGGGGGACAGGCGATGAACACTGAAGCTTTCTTT. Protein: CSASGGQAMNTEAFF.

The chain recombines TRBV19 with TRBJ2-5, with D maybe TRBD2 (5 bases). Germline CDR1 reads LNHDA; CDR2 reads SQIVND (reference sequence). The CDR3 extends over 12 amino acids. V lost 6 bases and J 4 bases, leaving 9 bases between the germline ends. For the CDR3, the DNA is TGTGCCAGTAGCCAAACTAGAGAGACCCAGTACTTC. Its protein is CASSQTRETQYF.

The genes are TRBV2 and TRBJ1-1; 9 bases agree with TRBD1. Losses at the gene ends were 6 bases for V and 1 base for J; bases not matched to a gene: 6. The length of the CDR3 is 15 residues. Germline loops: CDR1 SNHLY, CDR2 FYNNEI. The CDR3: CASRSGQGRNTEAFF. The CDR3 nucleotides read TGTGCCAGCAGGTCAGGACAGGGGAGGAACACTGAAGCTTTCTTT.

The V call is TRBV18, the J call TRBJ2-2; TRBD2 might be the D (5 bases). Germline CDR1 reads KGHSH; CDR2 reads LQKENI. Trimming left V 2 bases short and J 7 bases short, with 11 bases between. The CDR3 runs 14 residues. The CDR3 DNA sequence: TGTGCCAGCTCACCAGACGAAGGGAGCGGGGAGCTGTTTTTT. Amino acid sequence: CASSPDEGSGELFF.

The chain recombines TRBV27 with TRBJ1-1; no definite D call. The CDR3 is made up of 11 amino acids. V lost 7 bases and J lost 11, with 14 bases in between. Germline CDR1 MNHEY, CDR2 SMNVEV (reference sequence). For the CDR3, the DNA is TGTGCCAGCACCGATGGCCAGTACGCTTTCTTT. This translates into CASTDGQYAFF.

The V and J genes are TRBV7-2 and TRBJ2-7; D is possibly TRBD2 (6 bases). CDR1 SGHTA and CDR2 FQGNSA come from the germline V gene. Trimming pared 5 bases from V and 7 bases from J, leaving 15 bases between. There are 13 residues in the CDR3. The CDR3 bases are TGTGCCAGCAGCCAGGGACTGCACGGTGAGCAGTACTTC. Its protein is CASSQGLHGEQYF.

The chain recombines TRBV28 with TRBJ1-5, with TRBD1 as a possible D gene (5 bases). Between the trimmed V and J ends, which lost 8 bases and 3 bases, there was a span of 14 bases. Germline V gene data show CDR1 as MDHEN and CDR2 as SYDVKM. CDR3 length: 14 residues. CDR3 residues: CASGRRGYNQPQHF. DNA of the CDR3: TGTGCCAGCGGTAGAAGGGGTTACAATCAGCCCCAGCATTTT.